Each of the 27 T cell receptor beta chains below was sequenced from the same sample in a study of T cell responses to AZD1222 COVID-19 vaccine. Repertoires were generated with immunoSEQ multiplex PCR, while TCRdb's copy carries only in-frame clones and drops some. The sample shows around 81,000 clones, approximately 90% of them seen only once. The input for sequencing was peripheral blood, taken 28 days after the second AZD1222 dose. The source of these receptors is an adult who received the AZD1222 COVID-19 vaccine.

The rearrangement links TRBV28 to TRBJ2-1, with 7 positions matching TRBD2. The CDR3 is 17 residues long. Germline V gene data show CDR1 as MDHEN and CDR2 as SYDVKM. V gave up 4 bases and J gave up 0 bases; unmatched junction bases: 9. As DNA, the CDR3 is TGTGCCAGCAGTTCTCCCCGAGCGGGAAGCTCCTACAATGAGCAGTTCTTC. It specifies CASSSPRAGSSYNEQFF.

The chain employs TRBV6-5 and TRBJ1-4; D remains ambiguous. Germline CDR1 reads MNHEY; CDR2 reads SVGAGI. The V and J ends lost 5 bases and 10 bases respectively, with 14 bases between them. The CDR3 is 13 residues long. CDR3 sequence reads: CASSPRPEGKLFF. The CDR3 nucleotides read TGTGCCAGCAGTCCCCGCCCGGAGGGAAAACTGTTTTTT.

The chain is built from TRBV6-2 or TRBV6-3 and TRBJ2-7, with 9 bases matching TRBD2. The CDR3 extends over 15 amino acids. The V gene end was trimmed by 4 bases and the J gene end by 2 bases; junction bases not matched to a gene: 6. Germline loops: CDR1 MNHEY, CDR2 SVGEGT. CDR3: CASSSLAGTTYEQYF. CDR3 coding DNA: TGTGCCAGCAGTTCTCTAGCGGGAACCACCTACGAGCAGTACTTC.

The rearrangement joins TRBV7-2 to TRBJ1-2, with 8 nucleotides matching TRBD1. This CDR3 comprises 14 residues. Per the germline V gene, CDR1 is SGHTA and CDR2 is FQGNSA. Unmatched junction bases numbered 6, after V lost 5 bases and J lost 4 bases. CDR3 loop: CASSPQGDSYGYTF. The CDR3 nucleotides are TGTGCCAGCAGCCCACAGGGGGATAGCTATGGCTACACCTTC. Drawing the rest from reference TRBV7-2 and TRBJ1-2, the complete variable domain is GAGVSQSPSNKVTEKGKDVELRCDPISGHTALYWYRQSLGQGLEFLIYFQGNSAPDKSGLPSDRFSAERTGGSVSTLTIQRTQQEDSAVYLCASSPQGDSYGYTFGSGTRLTVV.

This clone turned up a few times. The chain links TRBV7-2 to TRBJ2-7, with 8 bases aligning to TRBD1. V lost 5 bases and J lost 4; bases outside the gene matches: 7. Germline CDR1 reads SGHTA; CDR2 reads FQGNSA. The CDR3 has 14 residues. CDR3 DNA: TGTGCCAGCAGCCCGGACAGGGCCGGATACGAGCAGTACTTC. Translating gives CASSPDRAGYEQYF.

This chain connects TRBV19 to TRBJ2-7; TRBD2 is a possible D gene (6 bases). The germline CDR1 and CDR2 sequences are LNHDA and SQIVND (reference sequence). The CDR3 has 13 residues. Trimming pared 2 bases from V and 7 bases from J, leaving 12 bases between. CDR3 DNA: TGTGCCAGTAGTATAAGTCGAGGAGGGGAGCAGTACTTC. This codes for CASSISRGGEQYF.

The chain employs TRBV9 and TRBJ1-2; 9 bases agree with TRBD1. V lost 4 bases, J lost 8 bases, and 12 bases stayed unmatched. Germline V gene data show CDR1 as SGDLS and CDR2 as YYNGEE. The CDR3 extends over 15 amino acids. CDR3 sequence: CASSFTGTGSHGYTF. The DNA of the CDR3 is TGTGCCAGCAGCTTCACCGGGACAGGGAGTCACGGCTACACCTTC.

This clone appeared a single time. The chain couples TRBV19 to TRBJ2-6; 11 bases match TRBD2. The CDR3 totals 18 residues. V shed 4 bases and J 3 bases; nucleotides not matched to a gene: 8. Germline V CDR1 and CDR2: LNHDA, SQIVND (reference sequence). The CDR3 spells CASSTLAGGRFGANVLTF. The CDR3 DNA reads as TGTGCCAGTAGTACCCTAGCGGGAGGTAGATTTGGGGCCAACGTCCTGACTTTC.

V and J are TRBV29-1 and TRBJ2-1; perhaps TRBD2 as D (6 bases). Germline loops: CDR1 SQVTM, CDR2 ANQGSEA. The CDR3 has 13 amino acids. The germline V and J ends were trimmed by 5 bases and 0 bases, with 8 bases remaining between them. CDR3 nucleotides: TGCAGCGTTACCGGGAGCTCCTACAATGAGCAGTTCTTC. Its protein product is CSVTGSSYNEQFF.

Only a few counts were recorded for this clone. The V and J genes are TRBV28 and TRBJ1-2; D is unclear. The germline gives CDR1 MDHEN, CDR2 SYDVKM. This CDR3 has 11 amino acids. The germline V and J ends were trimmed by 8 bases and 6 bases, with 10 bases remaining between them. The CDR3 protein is CASREGNGYTF. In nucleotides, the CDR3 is TGTGCCAGCCGCGAGGGAAATGGCTACACCTTC.

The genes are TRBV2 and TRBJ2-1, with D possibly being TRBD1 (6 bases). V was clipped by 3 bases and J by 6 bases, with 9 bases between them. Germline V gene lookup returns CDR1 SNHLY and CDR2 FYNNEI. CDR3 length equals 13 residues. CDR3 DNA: TGTGCCAGCAGTGAGCAGGGGTTCAATGAGCAGTTCTTC. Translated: CASSEQGFNEQFF. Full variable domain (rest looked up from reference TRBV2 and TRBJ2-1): EPEVTQTPSHQVTQMGQEVILRCVPISNHLYFYWYRQILGQKVEFLVSFYNNEISEKSEIFDDQFSVERPDGSNFTLKIRSTKLEDSAMYFCASSEQGFNEQFFGPGTRLTVL.

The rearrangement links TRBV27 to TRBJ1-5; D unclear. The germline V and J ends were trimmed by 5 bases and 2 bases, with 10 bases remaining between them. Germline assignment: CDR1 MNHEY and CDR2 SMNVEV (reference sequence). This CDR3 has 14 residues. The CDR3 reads CASSGNLGNQPQHF. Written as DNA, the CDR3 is TGTGCCAGCAGTGGTAATCTCGGCAATCAGCCCCAGCATTTT.

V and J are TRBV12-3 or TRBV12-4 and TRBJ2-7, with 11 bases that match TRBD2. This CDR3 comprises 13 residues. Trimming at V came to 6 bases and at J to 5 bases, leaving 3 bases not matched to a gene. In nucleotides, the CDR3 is TGTGCCAGCAGCCGACTAGCGGGGAACGAGCAGTACTTC. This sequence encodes CASSRLAGNEQYF.

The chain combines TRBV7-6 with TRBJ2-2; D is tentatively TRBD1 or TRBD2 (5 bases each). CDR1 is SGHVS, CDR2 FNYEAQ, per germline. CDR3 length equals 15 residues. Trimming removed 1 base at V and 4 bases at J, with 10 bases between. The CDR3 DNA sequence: TGTGCCAGCAGCTTAGTGGTAGGGACCACCGGGGAGCTGTTTTTT. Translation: CASSLVVGTTGELFF.

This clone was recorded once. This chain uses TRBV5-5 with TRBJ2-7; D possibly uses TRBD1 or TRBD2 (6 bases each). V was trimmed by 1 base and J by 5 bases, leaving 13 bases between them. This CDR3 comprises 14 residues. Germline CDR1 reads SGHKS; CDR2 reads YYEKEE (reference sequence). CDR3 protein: CASSLWGAGNEQYF. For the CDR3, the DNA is TGTGCCAGCAGCTTGTGGGGGGCTGGGAACGAGCAGTACTTC. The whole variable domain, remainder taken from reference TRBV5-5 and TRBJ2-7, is DAGVTQSPTHLIKTRGQQVTLRCSPISGHKSVSWYQQVLGQGPQFIFQYYEKEERGRGNFPDRFSARQFPNYSSELNVNALLLGDSALYLCASSLWGAGNEQYFGPGTRLTVT.

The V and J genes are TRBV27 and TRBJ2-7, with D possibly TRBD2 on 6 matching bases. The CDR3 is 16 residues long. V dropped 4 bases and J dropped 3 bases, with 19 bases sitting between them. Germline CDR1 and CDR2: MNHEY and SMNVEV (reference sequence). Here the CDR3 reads CASSSIGTLARYEQYF. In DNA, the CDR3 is TGTGCCAGCAGTTCAATCGGGACTTTAGCCCGCTACGAGCAGTACTTC.

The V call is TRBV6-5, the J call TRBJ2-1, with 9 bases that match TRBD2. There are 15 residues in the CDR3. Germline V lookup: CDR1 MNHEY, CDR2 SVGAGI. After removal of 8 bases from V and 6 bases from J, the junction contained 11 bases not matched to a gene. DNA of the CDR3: TGTGCCAGCTATACGAGAGGCGGGAGGGCCAATGAGCAGTTCTTC. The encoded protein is CASYTRGGRANEQFF.

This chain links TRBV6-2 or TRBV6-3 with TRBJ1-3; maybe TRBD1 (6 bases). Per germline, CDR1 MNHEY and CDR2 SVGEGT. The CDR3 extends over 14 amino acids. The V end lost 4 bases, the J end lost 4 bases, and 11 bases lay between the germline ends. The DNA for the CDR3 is TGTGCCAGCAGTTCGACAGGAGCGGGAAACACCATATATTTT. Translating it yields CASSSTGAGNTIYF.

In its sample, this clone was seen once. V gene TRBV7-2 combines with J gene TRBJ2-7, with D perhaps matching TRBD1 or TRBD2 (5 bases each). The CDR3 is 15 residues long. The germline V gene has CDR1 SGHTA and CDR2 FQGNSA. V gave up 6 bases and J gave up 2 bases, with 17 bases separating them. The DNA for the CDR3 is TGTGCCAGCAGACAAACTCGGGACGAAACCTACGAGCAGTACTTC. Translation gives CASRQTRDETYEQYF.

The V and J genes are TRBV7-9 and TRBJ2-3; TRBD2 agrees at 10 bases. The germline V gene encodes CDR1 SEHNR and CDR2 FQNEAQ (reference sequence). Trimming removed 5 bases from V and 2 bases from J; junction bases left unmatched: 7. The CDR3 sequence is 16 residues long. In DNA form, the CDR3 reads TGTGCCAGCAGCCAAAGGACTAGCGGATACACAGATACGCAGTATTTT. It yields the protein CASSQRTSGYTDTQYF.

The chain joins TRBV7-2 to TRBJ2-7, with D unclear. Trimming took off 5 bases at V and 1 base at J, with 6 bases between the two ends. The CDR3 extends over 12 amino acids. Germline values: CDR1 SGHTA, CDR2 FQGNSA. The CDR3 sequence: CASSRYSYEQYF. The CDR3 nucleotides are TGTGCCAGCAGCAGATATTCCTACGAGCAGTACTTC.

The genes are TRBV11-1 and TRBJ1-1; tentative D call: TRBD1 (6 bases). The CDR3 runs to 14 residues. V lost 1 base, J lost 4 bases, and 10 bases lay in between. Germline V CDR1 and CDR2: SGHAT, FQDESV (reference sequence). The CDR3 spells CASSLGRGGTEAFF. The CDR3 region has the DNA TGTGCCAGCAGCTTAGGACGAGGGGGCACTGAAGCTTTCTTT.

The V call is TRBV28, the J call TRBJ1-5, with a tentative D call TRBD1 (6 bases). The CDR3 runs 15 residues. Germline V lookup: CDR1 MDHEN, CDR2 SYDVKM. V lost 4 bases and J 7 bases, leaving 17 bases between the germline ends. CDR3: CASSSPRQVYQPQHF. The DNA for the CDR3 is TGTGCCAGCAGTTCGCCCCGACAGGTCTACCAGCCCCAGCATTTT.

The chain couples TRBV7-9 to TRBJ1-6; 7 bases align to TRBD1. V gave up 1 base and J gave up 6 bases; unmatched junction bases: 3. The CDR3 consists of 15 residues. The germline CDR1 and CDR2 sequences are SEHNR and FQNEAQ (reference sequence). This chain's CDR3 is CASSLGGTVNSPLHF. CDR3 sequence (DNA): TGTGCCAGCAGCTTAGGCGGGACAGTTAATTCACCCCTCCACTTT.

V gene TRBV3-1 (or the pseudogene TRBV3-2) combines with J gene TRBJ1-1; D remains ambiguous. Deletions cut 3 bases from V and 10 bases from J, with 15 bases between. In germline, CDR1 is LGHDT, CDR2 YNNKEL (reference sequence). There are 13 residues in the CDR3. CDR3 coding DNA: TGTGCCAGCAGCCAGGCTTTCCTCCTGGGAGCTTTCTTT. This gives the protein CASSQAFLLGAFF.

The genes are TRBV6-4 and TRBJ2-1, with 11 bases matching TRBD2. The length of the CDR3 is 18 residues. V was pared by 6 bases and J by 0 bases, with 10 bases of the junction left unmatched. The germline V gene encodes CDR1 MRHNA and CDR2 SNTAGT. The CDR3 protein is CASRPRTSGFCSYNEQFF. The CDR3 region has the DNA TGTGCCAGCAGACCTAGGACTAGCGGGTTCTGCTCCTACAATGAGCAGTTCTTC.

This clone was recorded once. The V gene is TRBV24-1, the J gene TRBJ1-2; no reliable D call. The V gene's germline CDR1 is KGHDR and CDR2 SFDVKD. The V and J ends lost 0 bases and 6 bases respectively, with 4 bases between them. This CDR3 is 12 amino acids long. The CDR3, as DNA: TGTGCCACCAGTGATTTGAGGGATGGCTACACCTTC. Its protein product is CATSDLRDGYTF.